Presented here are 20 T cell receptor beta chains from one specimen sequenced in a study of spatial heterogeneity in lung cancer. TCRdb redid the calling of the 5' RACE reads with MiXCR, one entry per CDR3 protein. The table shows about 19,000 distinct CDR3 sequences, with about a tenth occurring only once. As for time point: blood at routine non-recurrence follow-up after resection. The sequences come from PBMCs, collected at follow-up. The receptors originated from a female donor with early-stage non-small cell lung cancer.

In its sample, this clonotype was seen many times. The gene calls are TRBV7-9 and TRBJ1-5, with 7 bases aligning to TRBD1. After removal of 3 bases from V and 2 bases from J, the junction contained 7 bases not matched to a gene. The CDR3 length is 16 residues. Germline CDR1 and CDR2: SEHNR and FQNEAQ (reference sequence). The CDR3 DNA follows: TGTGCCAGCAGCTTCGCCGGGACAGAGGGCAATCAGCCCCAGCATTTT. The encoded protein is CASSFAGTEGNQPQHF.

This clonotype was counted a few times. This sequence joins TRBV20-1 and TRBJ2-3, with 8 bases matching TRBD2. Germline CDR1 and CDR2: DFQATT and SNEGSKA (reference sequence). The J segment lost 3 bases and the V segment lost 6 bases, leaving 8 bases of the junction unmatched. The CDR3 spans 14 residues. The chain's CDR3 is CSAPRSGKTDTQYF. DNA for the CDR3: TGCAGTGCACCGCGTAGCGGGAAAACAGATACGCAGTATTTT.

This clonotype was seen ten or more times. This chain connects TRBV28 to TRBJ1-6; D unresolved. V gave up 4 bases and J gave up 5 bases, with 6 bases separating them. Germline V gene data show CDR1 as MDHEN and CDR2 as SYDVKM. The CDR3 extends over 13 amino acids. CDR3 amino acids: CASSYSNNSPLHF. CDR3 nucleotide sequence: TGTGCCAGCAGTTACAGTAATAATTCACCCCTCCACTTT.

Many counts were recorded for this clonotype. The chain couples TRBV6-5 to TRBJ2-1, with 11 nucleotides matching TRBD2. This CDR3 is built from 16 residues. Looked up from germline, CDR1 is MNHEY and CDR2 is SVGAGI. Trimming removed 6 bases from V and 0 bases from J; junction bases left unmatched: 4. The CDR3 protein is CASRPLAGDSYNEQFF. Here the CDR3 DNA reads TGTGCCAGCAGGCCACTAGCGGGAGACTCCTACAATGAGCAGTTCTTC.

At least ten counts were recorded for this clonotype. The rearrangement uses TRBV20-1 and TRBJ2-7; 8 nucleotides line up with TRBD2. Trimming cost V 4 bases and J 5 bases; bases outside gene matches: 13. Germline CDR1 is DFQATT and CDR2 is SNEGSKA (reference sequence). This CDR3 is 15 amino acids long. CDR3 in amino acids: CSATALEREHDEQYF. CDR3 in DNA: TGCAGTGCTACCGCCCTTGAGCGGGAGCACGACGAGCAGTACTTC.

At least ten counts were recorded for this clonotype. This chain connects TRBV5-4 to TRBJ2-5, with TRBD2 matching over 8 bases. The CDR3 loop spans 14 amino acids. J lost 3 bases, V lost 4 bases, and 5 bases had no gene match. Germline assignment: CDR1 SGHNT and CDR2 YYREEE (reference sequence). The CDR3 reads CASSAGLDEETQYF. The CDR3 DNA reads as TGTGCCAGCAGCGCGGGACTAGACGAAGAGACCCAGTACTTC.

The rearrangement uses TRBV7-2 and TRBJ2-7, with TRBD2 matching over 7 bases. The CDR3 loop spans 14 amino acids. V was pared by 4 bases and J by 3 bases, with 6 bases of the junction left unmatched. Germline V gene data show CDR1 as SGHTA and CDR2 as FQGNSA. CDR3 amino acids: CASSSLAENYEQYF. The CDR3 region has the DNA TGTGCCAGCAGCTCCCTAGCGGAGAACTACGAGCAGTACTTC.

This clonotype has at least ten counts. This chain connects TRBV20-1 to TRBJ2-1; no definite D call. The CDR3 covers 13 residues. Trimming took 1 base from V and 9 from J, leaving 13 bases between them. The germline gives CDR1 DFQATT, CDR2 SNEGSKA (reference sequence). Written as DNA, the CDR3 is TGCAGTGCTAGAGGGCCCCCCCCGGGTGAGCAGTTCTTC. Translation: CSARGPPPGEQFF.

This clonotype appeared many times. V usage is TRBV7-9 and J usage is TRBJ2-4; 9 bases fit TRBD1. Germline CDR1 reads SEHNR; CDR2 reads FQNEAQ (reference sequence). J was trimmed by 8 bases and V by 2 bases; bases with no gene match: 4. The length of the CDR3 is 14 residues. The chain's CDR3 is CASSLPGQGHIQYF. The CDR3 DNA reads TGTGCCAGCAGCTTACCGGGACAGGGACACATTCAGTACTTC.

This clonotype was seen ten or more times. The chain recombines TRBV20-1 with TRBJ2-1; 7 bases are shared with TRBD2. Germline-derived CDR1 and CDR2 are DFQATT and SNEGSKA (reference sequence). Trimming took 5 bases from V and 4 from J; bases not matched to a gene: 17. The CDR3 spans 17 residues. The CDR3 DNA is TGCAGTGCTCGGGGGGAGATTCGGACTAGGATTTACAATGAGCAGTTCTTC. It encodes CSARGEIRTRIYNEQFF.

At least ten counts were recorded for this clonotype. The chain employs TRBV6-2 or TRBV6-3 and TRBJ2-6; 9 bases are a match to TRBD1. Germline V gene sequence: CDR1 MNHEY, CDR2 SVGEGT. V lost 5 bases, J lost 3 bases, and 17 bases stayed unmatched. The CDR3 sequence is 20 residues long. This CDR3 reads CASSTSGTGGAGVGANVLTF. DNA for the CDR3: TGTGCCAGCAGTACATCCGGTACAGGGGGCGCCGGCGTTGGGGCCAACGTCCTGACTTTC.

The rearrangement uses TRBV12-5 and TRBJ1-2; no clear D. CDR3 length: 17 amino acids. V was pared by 0 bases and J by 4 bases, with 18 bases between. From germline, CDR1 is LGHNT and CDR2 FRNRAP. CDR3 nucleotides: TGTGCTAGTGGTTTGGTAGTGGGCGGACTAATCTCCTATGGCTACACCTTC. The encoded protein is CASGLVVGGLISYGYTF.

In this sample, this clonotype turned up many times. The V call is TRBV28, the J call TRBJ1-3; D possibly corresponds to TRBD1 (5 bases). Trimming cost V 5 bases and J 0 bases, with 14 bases left between them. The length of the CDR3 is 16 residues. CDR1 is MDHEN, CDR2 SYDVKM, per germline. DNA for the CDR3: TGTGCCAGCAGTCCTTATCCAGGGCGCTCTGGAAACACCATATATTTT. Its protein product is CASSPYPGRSGNTIYF.

This chain joins TRBV9 and TRBJ1-5; no firm D call. The CDR3 length is 15 residues. CDR1 SGDLS and CDR2 YYNGEE come from the germline V gene. V lost 0 bases and J lost 1, with 8 bases in between. For the CDR3, the DNA is TGTGCCAGCAGCGTAGGTGGACTGAGCAATCAGCCCCAGCATTTT. Protein sequence: CASSVGGLSNQPQHF.

The chain has TRBV5-1 and TRBJ2-7; 10 nucleotides agree with TRBD2. The V and J ends lost 5 bases and 2 bases, in that order; junction bases with no gene match: 4. CDR3 size: 14 residues. Germline V gene sequence: CDR1 SGHRS, CDR2 YFSETQ. The CDR3 DNA follows: TGCGCCAGCAGTGGAGCGGGAGGGACCTACGAGCAGTACTTC. Amino acids: CASSGAGGTYEQYF.

This clonotype was seen more than once but under ten times. The chain links TRBV7-2 to TRBJ1-2; tentative D call: TRBD1 (6 bases). CDR1 is SGHTA and CDR2 is FQGNSA in the germline V gene. The CDR3 spans 13 residues. V was cut by 5 bases and J by 6 bases, with 13 bases left in between. CDR3 in amino acids: CASSPLNRDGYTF. The CDR3 bases are TGTGCCAGCAGCCCCCTCAACAGGGATGGCTACACCTTC.

The rearrangement joins TRBV18 to TRBJ1-2; D call uncertain. Per germline, CDR1 KGHSH and CDR2 LQKENI. V lost 2 bases and J 6 bases, leaving 13 bases between the germline ends. CDR3 length equals 14 residues. The CDR3 region is CASSPRTREHGYTF. The CDR3 coding sequence is TGTGCCAGCTCACCAAGGACGAGGGAGCATGGCTACACCTTC.

Remarks on this clonotype: Possible read error: a much larger clone is one base away. The conserved closing phenylalanine or tryptophan is absent in this CDR3, likely reflecting a read error. The chain has TRBV7-2 and TRBJ2-3; D possibly uses TRBD1 or TRBD2 (5 bases each). The V end lost 4 bases, the J end lost 2 bases, and 16 bases lay between the germline ends. The CDR3 runs 16 residues. Germline values: CDR1 SGHTA, CDR2 FQGNSA. CDR3: CASSSRDRRDTDTQYL. The CDR3 nucleotides are TGTGCCAGCAGCTCTCGGGACCGCCGGGACACAGATACGCAGTATTTG.

The CDR3: CSASGGYTF. The CDR3 DNA reads TGCAGTGCTTCAGGGGGCTACACCTTC. The genes are TRBV20-1 and TRBJ1-2; possible D gene TRBD1, 5 bases. The CDR3 spans 9 residues. Trimming stripped 5 bases from V and 8 bases from J, with 6 bases between. CDR1 and CDR2 from the germline V gene are DFQATT and SNEGSKA (reference sequence).

This clonotype has a count of ten or more. V usage is TRBV7-6 and J usage is TRBJ2-7; 7 bases are a match to TRBD2. This CDR3 is 15 amino acids long. Germline V gene sequence: CDR1 SGHVS, CDR2 FNYEAQ. J was trimmed by 4 bases and V by 1 base; bases with no gene match: 7. CDR3 sequence (DNA): TGTGCCAGCAGCTTAGAGGCGGGGAGGGCATACGAGCAGTACTTC. Translation: CASSLEAGRAYEQYF.